Below, one T cell receptor (beta chain) is given with its context. The data belong to a study of blood T cell repertoires in COVID-19. TCRdb's table, derived via immunoSEQ multiplex PCR, lists solely in-frame clones and lacks some. The sample records roughly 200,000 clones, 65% to 85% being singletons. V lost 2 bases, J lost 2 bases, and 10 bases lay in between. The CDR3 extends over 15 amino acids. The germline V gene encodes CDR1 LNHNV and CDR2 YYDKDF (reference sequence). In the 2 weeks before study entry, exposed participants met a COVID-19 case, which was PCR-confirmed or clinician-diagnosed. This chain joins TRBV15 and TRBJ1-5; tentative D call: TRBD1 (5 bases). The sequence came from a woman in her twenties or thirties who had been exposed to COVID-19. Sequencing used PBMCs or T cells enriched from blood (not recorded which). The CDR3 loop reads CATSRWLGGNQPQHF. CDR3 DNA sequence: TGTGCCACCAGCAGATGGTTAGGGGGCAATCAGCCCCAGCATTTT.